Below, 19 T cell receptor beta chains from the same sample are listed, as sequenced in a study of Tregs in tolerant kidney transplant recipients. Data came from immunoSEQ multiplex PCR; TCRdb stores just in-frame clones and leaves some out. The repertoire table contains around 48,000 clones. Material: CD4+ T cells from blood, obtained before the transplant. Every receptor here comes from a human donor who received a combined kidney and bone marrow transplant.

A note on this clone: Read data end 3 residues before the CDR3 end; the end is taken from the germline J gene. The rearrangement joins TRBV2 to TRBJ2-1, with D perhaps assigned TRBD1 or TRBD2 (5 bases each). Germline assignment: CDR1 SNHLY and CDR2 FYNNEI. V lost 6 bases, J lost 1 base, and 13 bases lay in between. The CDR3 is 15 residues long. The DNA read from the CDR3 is TGTGCCAGCAGGAACGAGGGGTGGTCCTACAATGAG. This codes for CASRNEGWSYNE. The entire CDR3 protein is CASRNEGWSYNEQFF.

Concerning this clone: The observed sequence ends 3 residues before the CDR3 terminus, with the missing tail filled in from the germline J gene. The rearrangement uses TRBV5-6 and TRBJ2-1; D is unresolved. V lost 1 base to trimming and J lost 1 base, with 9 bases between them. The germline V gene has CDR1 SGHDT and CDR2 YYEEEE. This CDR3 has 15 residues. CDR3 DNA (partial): TGTGCCAGCAGCTTGCAGGTGGCGTCCTACAATGAG. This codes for CASSLQVASYNE. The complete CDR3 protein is CASSLQVASYNEQFF.

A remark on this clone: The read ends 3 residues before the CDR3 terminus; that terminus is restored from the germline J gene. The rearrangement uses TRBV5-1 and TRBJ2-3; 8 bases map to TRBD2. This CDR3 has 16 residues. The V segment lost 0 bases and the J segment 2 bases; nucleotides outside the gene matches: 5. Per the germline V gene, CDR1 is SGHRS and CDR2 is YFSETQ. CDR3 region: CASSLAPGGSTDTQYF. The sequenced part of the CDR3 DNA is TGCGCCAGCAGCTTGGCCCCGGGGGGGTCCACAGATACG.

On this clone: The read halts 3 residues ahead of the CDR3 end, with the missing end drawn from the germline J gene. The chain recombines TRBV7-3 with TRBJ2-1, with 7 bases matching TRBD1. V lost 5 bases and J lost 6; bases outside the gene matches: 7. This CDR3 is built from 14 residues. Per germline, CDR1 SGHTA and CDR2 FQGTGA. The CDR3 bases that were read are TGTGCCAGCAGCCTCAGACAGGGTGGCAATGAG. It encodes CASSLRQGGNE. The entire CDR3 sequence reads CASSLRQGGNEQFF. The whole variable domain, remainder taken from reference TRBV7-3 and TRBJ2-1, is GAGVSQTPSNKVTEKGKYVELRCDPISGHTALYWYRQSLGQGPEFLIYFQGTGAADDSGLPNDRFFAVRPEGSVSTLKIQRTERGDSAVYLCASSLRQGGNEQFFGPGTRLTVL.

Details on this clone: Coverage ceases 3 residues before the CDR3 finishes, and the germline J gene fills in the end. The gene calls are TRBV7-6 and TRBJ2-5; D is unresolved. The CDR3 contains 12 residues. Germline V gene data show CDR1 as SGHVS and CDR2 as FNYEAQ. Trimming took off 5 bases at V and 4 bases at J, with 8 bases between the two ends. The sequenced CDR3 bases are TGTGCCAGCAGCCCGCCGGGAGAGACC. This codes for CASSPPGET. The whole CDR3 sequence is CASSPPGETQYF.

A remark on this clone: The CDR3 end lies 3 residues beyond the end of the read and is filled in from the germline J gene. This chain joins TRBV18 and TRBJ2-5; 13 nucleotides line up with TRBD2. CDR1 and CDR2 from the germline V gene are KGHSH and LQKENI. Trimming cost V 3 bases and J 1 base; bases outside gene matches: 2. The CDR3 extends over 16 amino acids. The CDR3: CASSPGLAGIQETQYF. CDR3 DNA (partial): TGTGCCAGCTCACCGGGACTAGCGGGAATCCAAGAGACC.

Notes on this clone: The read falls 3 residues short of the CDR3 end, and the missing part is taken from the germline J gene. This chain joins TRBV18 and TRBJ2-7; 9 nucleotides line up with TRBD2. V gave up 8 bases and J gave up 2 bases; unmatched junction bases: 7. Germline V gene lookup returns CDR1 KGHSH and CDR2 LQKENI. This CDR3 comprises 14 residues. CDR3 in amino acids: CASTKAGGPYEQYF. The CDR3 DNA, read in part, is TGTGCCAGCACCAAAGCGGGAGGTCCCTACGAG.

The CDR3 reads CSARRLAGIDEQFF. CDR3 bases read: TGCAGTGCTAGAAGGCTAGCGGGGATCGATGAG. The chain recombines TRBV20-1 with TRBJ2-1; 9 positions match TRBD2. The read stops 3 residues short of the end of the CDR3; the missing end is completed from the germline J gene. J was trimmed by 8 bases and V by 2 bases; bases with no gene match: 7. The CDR3 contains 14 residues. Germline V gives CDR1 DFQATT, CDR2 SNEGSKA (reference sequence).

The CDR3 spells CASSQVGFSGNTIYF. CDR3 bases read: TGTGCCAGCAGCCAGGTCGGTTTCTCTGGAAACACC. This chain links TRBV14 with TRBJ1-3; D is unresolved. The read ends 3 residues early relative to the CDR3; the germline J gene fills the gap. Germline CDR1 and CDR2: SGHDN and FVKESK. The CDR3 runs to 15 residues. Trimming pared 3 bases from V and 0 bases from J, leaving 9 bases between.

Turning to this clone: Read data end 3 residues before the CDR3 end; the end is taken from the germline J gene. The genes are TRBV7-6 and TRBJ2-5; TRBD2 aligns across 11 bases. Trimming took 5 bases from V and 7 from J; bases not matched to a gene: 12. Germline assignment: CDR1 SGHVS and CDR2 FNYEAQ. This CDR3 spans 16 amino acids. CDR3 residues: CASSGGLAGGVGTQYF. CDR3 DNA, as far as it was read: TGTGCCAGCAGCGGCGGACTAGCGGGTGGGGTTGGGACC.

CDR3 bases read: TGTGCCAGCAGCTTAGCCCCGGGGGGTCACGAG. Translating it yields CASSLAPGGHE. The whole CDR3 region reads CASSLAPGGHEQYF. The V call is TRBV7-2, the J call TRBJ2-7; 7 bases align to TRBD2. Read data end 3 residues before the CDR3 end; the end is taken from the germline J gene. The CDR3 has 14 amino acids. Germline V gives CDR1 SGHTA, CDR2 FQGNSA. V dropped 0 bases and J dropped 5; count of bases not matched to a gene: 4.

The chain's CDR3 is CASSLNSVGGQPQHF. The covered CDR3 bases are TGTGCCAGCAGCTTAAATTCGGTCGGGGGTCAGCCC. The chain employs TRBV11-2 and TRBJ1-5; D perhaps matches TRBD1 (5 bases). The read stops 3 residues short of the end of the CDR3; the missing end is completed from the germline J gene. The CDR3 consists of 15 residues. The V end was cut by 2 bases, the J end by 6 bases, with 14 bases between. Per germline, CDR1 SGHAT and CDR2 FQNNGV.

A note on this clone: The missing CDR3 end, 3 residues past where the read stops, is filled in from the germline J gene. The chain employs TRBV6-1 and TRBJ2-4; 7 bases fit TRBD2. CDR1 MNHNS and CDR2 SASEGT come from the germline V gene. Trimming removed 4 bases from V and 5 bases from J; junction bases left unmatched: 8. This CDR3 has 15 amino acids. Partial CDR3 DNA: TGTGCCAGCAGTGCGGCGGTAGCGGGTGAAAACATT. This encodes CASSAAVAGENI. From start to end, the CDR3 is CASSAAVAGENIQYF.

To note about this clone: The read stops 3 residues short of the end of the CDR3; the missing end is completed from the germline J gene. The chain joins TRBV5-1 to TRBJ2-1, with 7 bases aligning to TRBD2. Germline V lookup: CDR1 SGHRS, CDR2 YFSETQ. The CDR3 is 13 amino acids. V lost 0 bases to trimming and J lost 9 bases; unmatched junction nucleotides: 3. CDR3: CASSLEGRGEQFF. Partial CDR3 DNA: TGCGCCAGCAGCTTGGAGGGGAGGGGTGAG.

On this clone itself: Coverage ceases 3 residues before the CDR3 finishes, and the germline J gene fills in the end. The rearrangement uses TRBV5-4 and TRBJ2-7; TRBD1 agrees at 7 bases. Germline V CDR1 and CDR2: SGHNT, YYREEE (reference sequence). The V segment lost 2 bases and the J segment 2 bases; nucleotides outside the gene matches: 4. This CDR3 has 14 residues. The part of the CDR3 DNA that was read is TGTGCCAGCAGCTTAGCACAGGGGACCTACGAG. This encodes CASSLAQGTYE. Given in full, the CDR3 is CASSLAQGTYEQYF.

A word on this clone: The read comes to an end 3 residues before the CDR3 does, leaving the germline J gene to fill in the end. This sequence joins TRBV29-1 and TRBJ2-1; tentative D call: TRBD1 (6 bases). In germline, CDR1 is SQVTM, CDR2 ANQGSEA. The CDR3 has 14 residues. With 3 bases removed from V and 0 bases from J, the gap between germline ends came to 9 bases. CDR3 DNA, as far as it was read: TGCAGCGTTGATCAAGGGGGCTCCTACAATGAG. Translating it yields CSVDQGGSYNE. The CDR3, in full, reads CSVDQGGSYNEQFF.

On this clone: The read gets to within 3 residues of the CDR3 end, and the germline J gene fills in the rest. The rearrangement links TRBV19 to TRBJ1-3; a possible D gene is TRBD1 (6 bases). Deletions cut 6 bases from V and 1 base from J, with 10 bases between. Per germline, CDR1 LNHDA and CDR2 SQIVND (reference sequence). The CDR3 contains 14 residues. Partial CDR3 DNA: TGTGCCAGTAGGAACAGGGCTTCTGGAAACACC. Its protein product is CASRNRASGNT. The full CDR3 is CASRNRASGNTIYF.

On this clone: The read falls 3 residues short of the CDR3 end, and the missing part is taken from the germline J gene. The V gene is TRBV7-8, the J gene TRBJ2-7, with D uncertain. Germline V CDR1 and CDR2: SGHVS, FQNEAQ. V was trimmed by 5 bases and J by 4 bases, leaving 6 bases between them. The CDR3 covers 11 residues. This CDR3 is CASSNTYEQYF. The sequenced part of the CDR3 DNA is TGTGCCAGCAGCAATACTTACGAG. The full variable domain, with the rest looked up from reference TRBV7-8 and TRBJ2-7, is GAGVSQSPRYKVAKRGQDVALRCDPISGHVSLFWYQQALGQGPEFLTYFQNEAQLDKSGLPSDRFFAERPEGSVSTLKIQRTQQEDSAVYLCASSNTYEQYFGPGTRLTVT.

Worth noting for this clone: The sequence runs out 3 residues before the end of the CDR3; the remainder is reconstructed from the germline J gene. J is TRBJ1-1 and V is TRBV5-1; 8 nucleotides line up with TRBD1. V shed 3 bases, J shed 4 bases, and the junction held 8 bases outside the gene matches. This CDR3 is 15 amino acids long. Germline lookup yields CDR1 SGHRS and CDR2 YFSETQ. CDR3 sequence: CASSYAGDRITEAFF. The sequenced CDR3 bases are TGCGCCAGCAGCTACGCCGGGGACAGGATCACTGAA.